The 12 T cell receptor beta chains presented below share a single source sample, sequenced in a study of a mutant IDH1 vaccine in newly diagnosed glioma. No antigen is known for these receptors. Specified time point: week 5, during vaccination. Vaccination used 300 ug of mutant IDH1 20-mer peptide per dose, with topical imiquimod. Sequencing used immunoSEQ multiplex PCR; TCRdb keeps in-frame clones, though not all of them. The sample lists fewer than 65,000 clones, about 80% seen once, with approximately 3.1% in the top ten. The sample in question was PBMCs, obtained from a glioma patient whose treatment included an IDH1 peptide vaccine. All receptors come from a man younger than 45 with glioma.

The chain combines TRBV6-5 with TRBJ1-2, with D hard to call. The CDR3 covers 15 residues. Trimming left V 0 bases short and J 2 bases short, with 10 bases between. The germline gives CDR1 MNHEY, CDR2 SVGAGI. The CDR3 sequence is CASSYSLSENYGYTF. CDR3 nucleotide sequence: TGTGCCAGCAGTTACTCGCTCTCAGAAAACTATGGCTACACCTTC.

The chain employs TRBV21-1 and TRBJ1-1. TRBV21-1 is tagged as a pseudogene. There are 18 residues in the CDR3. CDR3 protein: CASSKTEGNDRINTEAFF. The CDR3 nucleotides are TGTGCCAGCAGCAAAACGGAGGGTAACGACAGGATAAACACTGAAGCTTTCTTT.

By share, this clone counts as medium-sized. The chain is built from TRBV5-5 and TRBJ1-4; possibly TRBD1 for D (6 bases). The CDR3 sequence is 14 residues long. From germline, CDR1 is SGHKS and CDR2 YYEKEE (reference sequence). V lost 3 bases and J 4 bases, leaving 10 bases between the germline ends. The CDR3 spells CASSWDKGNEKLFF. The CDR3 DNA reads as TGTGCCAGCAGCTGGGACAAGGGTAATGAAAAACTGTTTTTT.

Written as DNA, the CDR3 is TGTGCCAGCAGCTCGGGACAGGGGGGGCTAGGCTACACCTTC. Translated, it gives CASSSGQGGLGYTF. The J gene is TRBJ1-2, the V gene TRBV7-8; 11 nucleotides agree with TRBD1. Germline V gene data show CDR1 as SGHVS and CDR2 as FQNEAQ. Trimming cost V 4 bases and J 8 bases; bases outside gene matches: 6. The CDR3 loop spans 14 amino acids.

CDR3 sequence: CASSRPESGDYGYTF. CDR3 coding DNA: TGTGCCAGCAGCCGACCGGAATCCGGAGACTATGGCTACACCTTC. This sequence joins TRBV11-2 and TRBJ1-2; D is uncertain. The germline gives CDR1 SGHAT, CDR2 FQNNGV. Deletions cut 5 bases from V and 3 bases from J, with 16 bases between. This CDR3 is built from 15 residues.

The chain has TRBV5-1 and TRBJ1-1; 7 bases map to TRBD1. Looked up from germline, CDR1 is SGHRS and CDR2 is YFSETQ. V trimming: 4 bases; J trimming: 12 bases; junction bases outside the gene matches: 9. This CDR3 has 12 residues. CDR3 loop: CASSRQGRGSFF. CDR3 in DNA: TGCGCCAGCAGCCGACAGGGTAGGGGATCTTTCTTT.

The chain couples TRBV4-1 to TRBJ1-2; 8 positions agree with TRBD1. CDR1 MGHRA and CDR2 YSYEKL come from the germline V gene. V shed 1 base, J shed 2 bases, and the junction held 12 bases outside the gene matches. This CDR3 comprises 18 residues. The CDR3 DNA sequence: TGCGCCAGCAGCCAAGCAATCTTTAGGACAGGGCAAAACTATGGCTACACCTTC. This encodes CASSQAIFRTGQNYGYTF.

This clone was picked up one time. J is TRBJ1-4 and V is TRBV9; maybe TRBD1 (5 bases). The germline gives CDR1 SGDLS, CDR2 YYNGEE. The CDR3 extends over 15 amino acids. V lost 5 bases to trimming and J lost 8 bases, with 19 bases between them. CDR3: CASSRGRANNEKLFF. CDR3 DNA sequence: TGTGCCAGCAGTCGTGGCAGGGCTAATAACGAAAAACTGTTTTTT.

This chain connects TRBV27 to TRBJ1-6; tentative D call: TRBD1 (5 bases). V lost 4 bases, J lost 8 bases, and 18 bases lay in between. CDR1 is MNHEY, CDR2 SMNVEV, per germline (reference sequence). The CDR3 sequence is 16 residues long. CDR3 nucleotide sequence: TGTGCCAGCAGTTACCAACACGGGGCCCTGGATTCACCCCTCCACTTT. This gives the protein CASSYQHGALDSPLHF.

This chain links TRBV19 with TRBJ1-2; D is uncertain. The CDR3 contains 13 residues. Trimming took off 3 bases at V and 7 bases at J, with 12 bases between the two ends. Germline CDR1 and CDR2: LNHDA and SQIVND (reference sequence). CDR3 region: CASSIGPTLGYTF. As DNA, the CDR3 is TGTGCCAGTAGTATTGGGCCGACTCTTGGCTACACCTTC.

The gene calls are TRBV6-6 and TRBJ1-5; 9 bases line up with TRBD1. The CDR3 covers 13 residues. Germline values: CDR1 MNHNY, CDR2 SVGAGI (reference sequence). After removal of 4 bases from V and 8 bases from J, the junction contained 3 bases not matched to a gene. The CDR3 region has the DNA TGTGCCAGCAGTTCTACAGGGGGCGAGCCCCAGCATTTT. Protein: CASSSTGGEPQHF.

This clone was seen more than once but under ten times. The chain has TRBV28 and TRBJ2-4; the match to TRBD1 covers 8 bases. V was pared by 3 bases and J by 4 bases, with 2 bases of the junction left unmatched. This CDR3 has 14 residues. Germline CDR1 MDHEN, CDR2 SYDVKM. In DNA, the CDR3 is TGTGCCAGCAGTTTGGGACAGGCTAAAAACATTCAGTACTTC. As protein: CASSLGQAKNIQYF. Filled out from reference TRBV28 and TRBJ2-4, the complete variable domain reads DVKVTQSSRYLVKRTGEKVFLECVQDMDHENMFWYRQDPGLGLRLIYFSYDVKMKEKGDIPEGYSVSREKKERFSLILESASTNQTSMYLCASSLGQAKNIQYFGAGTRLSVL.